This is a list of T cell receptor beta chains from one sample in a study of beta chain features in type 1 diabetes. Method: immunoSEQ multiplex PCR; TCRdb's copy keeps in-frame clones and lacks some. The sample contains 95,000 to 150,000 clones, around 17% of which appear only once. Sequenced input: central memory CD4+ T cells from blood. The receptors here all came from a man aged 30 to 45 with type 1 diabetes. The CDR3 runs from the conserved cysteine through the conserved F or W. Each record gives: J gene, D gene, V gene, clone size, CDR3 DNA, CDR3 protein. The D gene is left open where the match is weak. Clone size is shown for a subset of rows, as once, few, many or a class of expanded clone.

J gene: TRBJ2-7
D gene: -
V gene: TRBV10-3
clone size: few
CDR3 DNA: TGTGCCATCAGTGAGTCTGGGCAGCTCTCCTACGAGCAGTACTTC
CDR3 protein: CAISESGQLSYEQYF

J gene: TRBJ2-7
D gene: -
V gene: TRBV7-2
clone size: -
CDR3 DNA: TGTGCCAGCAGCTTAGGGAGGACAGCGGCCTACGAGCAGTACTTC
CDR3 protein: CASSLGRTAAYEQYF

J gene: TRBJ1-1
D gene: TRBD1
V gene: TRBV29-1
clone size: -
CDR3 DNA: TGCAGCGCCTACAGGGGATTGAACACTGAAGCTTTCTTT
CDR3 protein: CSAYRGLNTEAFF

J gene: TRBJ1-5
D gene: TRBD1
V gene: TRBV4-2
clone size: few
CDR3 DNA: TGTGCCAGCAGCAAAGAGGACAGGGGGGGAGATCAGCCCCAGCATTTT
CDR3 protein: CASSKEDRGGDQPQHF

J gene: TRBJ1-2
D gene: -
V gene: TRBV5-4
clone size: -
CDR3 DNA: TGTGCCAGCAGTTCTAGTGGGCAGATCTATGGCTACACCTTC
CDR3 protein: CASSSSGQIYGYTF

J gene: TRBJ2-1
D gene: -
V gene: TRBV19
clone size: -
CDR3 DNA: TGTGCCAGTAGTATAGGGTTCGAGGGGTACAATGAGCAGTTCTTC
CDR3 protein: CASSIGFEGYNEQFF

J gene: TRBJ2-7
D gene: -
V gene: TRBV10-3
clone size: -
CDR3 DNA: TGTGCCATCAGTGACGGGGCAGGCTCCGACGAGCAGTACTTC
CDR3 protein: CAISDGAGSDEQYF

J gene: TRBJ2-7
D gene: TRBD2
V gene: TRBV9
clone size: -
CDR3 DNA: TGTGCCAGCAGCGCCTCAGCGGGAAACGCAGACGAGCAGTACTTC
CDR3 protein: CASSASAGNADEQYF

J gene: TRBJ1-5
D gene: TRBD1
V gene: TRBV7-9
clone size: few
CDR3 DNA: TGTGCCAGCAGCCCTGGACAGGGGGCGAATCAGCCCCAGCATTTT
CDR3 protein: CASSPGQGANQPQHF

J gene: TRBJ2-1
D gene: -
V gene: TRBV5-1
clone size: -
CDR3 DNA: TGCGCCAGCAGCTTGGTAGGTGCCAATGAGCAGTTCTTC
CDR3 protein: CASSLVGANEQFF

J gene: TRBJ2-3
D gene: TRBD2
V gene: TRBV5-1
clone size: few
CDR3 DNA: TGCGCCAGCAGCTTAGGGACTAGCGGAAGAGATACGCAGTATTTT
CDR3 protein: CASSLGTSGRDTQYF

J gene: TRBJ1-2
D gene: TRBD1
V gene: TRBV6-6
clone size: -
CDR3 DNA: TGTGCCAGCAGTACCGCAGGGGGCTATGGCTACACCTTC
CDR3 protein: CASSTAGGYGYTF

J gene: TRBJ1-4
D gene: -
V gene: TRBV6-1
clone size: -
CDR3 DNA: TGTGCCAGCAGTGTCCTACAGGGCATTAATGAAAAACTGTTTTTT
CDR3 protein: CASSVLQGINEKLFF

J gene: TRBJ2-5
D gene: TRBD1
V gene: TRBV5-1
clone size: few
CDR3 DNA: TGCGCCAGCAGCTTGACAGGGGAAGAGACCCAGTACTTC
CDR3 protein: CASSLTGEETQYF

J gene: TRBJ2-5
D gene: -
V gene: TRBV25-1
clone size: -
CDR3 DNA: TGTGCCAGCAGAGACGGGGGAGGGGGCATGACCCAGTACTTC
CDR3 protein: CASRDGGGGMTQYF

J gene: TRBJ1-2
D gene: -
V gene: TRBV18
clone size: few
CDR3 DNA: TGTGCCAGCTCACCCTGGGAGCGGGCCTACTATGGCTACACCTTC
CDR3 protein: CASSPWERAYYGYTF

J gene: TRBJ2-1
D gene: -
V gene: TRBV6-5
clone size: -
CDR3 DNA: TGTGCCAGCAGTTACTCGCCGATATCAACCTACAATGAGCAGTTCTTC
CDR3 protein: CASSYSPISTYNEQFF

J gene: TRBJ1-1
D gene: -
V gene: TRBV5-1
clone size: few
CDR3 DNA: TGCGCCAGCAGCTTGGACGGCCAGATCTCTAACACTGAAGCTTTCTTT
CDR3 protein: CASSLDGQISNTEAFF

J gene: TRBJ2-3
D gene: TRBD1
V gene: TRBV2
clone size: -
CDR3 DNA: TGTGCCACTTCAGGGGGCGTCACAGATACGCAGTATTTT
CDR3 protein: CATSGGVTDTQYF

J gene: TRBJ1-2
D gene: TRBD1
V gene: TRBV5-4
clone size: -
CDR3 DNA: TGTGCCAGCAGCTTGAACAGGGGGCGTTTCTATGGCTACACCTTC
CDR3 protein: CASSLNRGRFYGYTF

J gene: TRBJ2-1
D gene: TRBD2
V gene: TRBV28
clone size: -
CDR3 DNA: TGTGCCAGCAACCTAGCGGGGGGCCGCGATGAGCAGTTCTTC
CDR3 protein: CASNLAGGRDEQFF

J gene: TRBJ1-6
D gene: -
V gene: TRBV27
clone size: few
CDR3 DNA: TGTGCCAGCAGTTCTTTCCCGAGGCAGGCCCCAAGACCCCTCCACTTT
CDR3 protein: CASSSFPRQAPRPLHF

J gene: TRBJ1-5
D gene: -
V gene: TRBV29-1
clone size: few
CDR3 DNA: TGCAGCGTCGACGGAGGGTTCGATCAGCCCCAGCATTTT
CDR3 protein: CSVDGGFDQPQHF

J gene: TRBJ2-2
D gene: TRBD1
V gene: TRBV29-1
clone size: few
CDR3 DNA: TGCAGCGTTCAGGGGTTGGGGACAGGTTCGAATACCGGGGAGCTGTTTTTT
CDR3 protein: CSVQGLGTGSNTGELFF

J gene: TRBJ2-7
D gene: -
V gene: TRBV7-2
clone size: few
CDR3 DNA: TGTGCCAGCAGCTTAGTGGACGAGCAGTACTTC
CDR3 protein: CASSLVDEQYF

J gene: TRBJ1-6
D gene: -
V gene: TRBV7-9
clone size: once
CDR3 DNA: TGTGCCAGCAGCCAAGGGCCGAATTCACCCCTCCACTTT
CDR3 protein: CASSQGPNSPLHF

J gene: TRBJ1-6
D gene: -
V gene: TRBV7-2
clone size: few
CDR3 DNA: TGTGCCAGCAGCCAGATCTATAATTCACCCCTCCACTTT
CDR3 protein: CASSQIYNSPLHF

J gene: TRBJ1-2
D gene: -
V gene: TRBV5-4
clone size: -
CDR3 DNA: TGTGCCAGCCGGGTCACCGGCAGCTATGGCTACACCTTC
CDR3 protein: CASRVTGSYGYTF

J gene: TRBJ2-4
D gene: TRBD1
V gene: TRBV19
clone size: -
CDR3 DNA: TGTGCCAGTAGGCTACAGGGGGGCCAACTGGCCAAAAACATTCAGTACTTC
CDR3 protein: CASRLQGGQLAKNIQYF

J gene: TRBJ2-6
D gene: TRBD2
V gene: TRBV4-2
clone size: few
CDR3 DNA: TGTGCCAGCAGCCAAGAGGAAGCGGGGGGTTCTGGGGCCAACGTCCTGACTTTC
CDR3 protein: CASSQEEAGGSGANVLTF

J gene: TRBJ1-2
D gene: TRBD1
V gene: TRBV6-6
clone size: few
CDR3 DNA: TGTGCCAGCAGTTACGGGACAGGGGCTTATGGCTACACCTTC
CDR3 protein: CASSYGTGAYGYTF

J gene: TRBJ1-6
D gene: -
V gene: TRBV28
clone size: -
CDR3 DNA: TGTGCCAGCAGTTCCTATCCCAATTCACCCCTCCACTTT
CDR3 protein: CASSSYPNSPLHF

J gene: TRBJ2-1
D gene: TRBD2
V gene: TRBV11-3
clone size: few
CDR3 DNA: TGTGCCAGCAGCCCCCTCGGGGGGGCGACGAATGAGCAGTTCTTC
CDR3 protein: CASSPLGGATNEQFF

J gene: TRBJ2-7
D gene: TRBD1
V gene: TRBV6-6
clone size: -
CDR3 DNA: TGTGCCAGCAGTGGCCAGGGGGTCTCCTACGAGCAGTACTTC
CDR3 protein: CASSGQGVSYEQYF

J gene: TRBJ2-7
D gene: TRBD1
V gene: TRBV7-2
clone size: many
CDR3 DNA: TGTGCCAGCAGGGACAGGACCTACTCCTACGAGCAGTACTTC
CDR3 protein: CASRDRTYSYEQYF

J gene: TRBJ2-1
D gene: -
V gene: TRBV19
clone size: -
CDR3 DNA: TGTGCCAGTAGTATAGGCCCTACAGAGAGAGGACTCTTC
CDR3 protein: CASSIGPTERGLF

J gene: TRBJ2-2
D gene: -
V gene: TRBV7-9
clone size: once
CDR3 DNA: TGTGCCAGCAGCTTAGCCAGGGCGGCCGGGGAGCTGTTTTTT
CDR3 protein: CASSLARAAGELFF

J gene: TRBJ1-2
D gene: -
V gene: TRBV5-4
clone size: -
CDR3 DNA: TGTGCCAGCAGCTCCGACAGCTATGGCTACACCTTC
CDR3 protein: CASSSDSYGYTF

J gene: TRBJ2-7
D gene: -
V gene: TRBV6-1
clone size: -
CDR3 DNA: TGTGCCAGCAGCGACCCCCGGCCTCGGATGAACGAGCAGTACTTC
CDR3 protein: CASSDPRPRMNEQYF

J gene: TRBJ1-2
D gene: TRBD1
V gene: TRBV7-2
clone size: -
CDR3 DNA: TGTGCCAGCAGCAGTTTAAAGACAGGGTCCTATGGCTACACCTTC
CDR3 protein: CASSSLKTGSYGYTF

J gene: TRBJ1-2
D gene: -
V gene: TRBV5-6
clone size: -
CDR3 DNA: TGTGCCAGCAGCTTAGTCCAGACAGGTCTCTATGGCTACACCTTC
CDR3 protein: CASSLVQTGLYGYTF

J gene: TRBJ1-1
D gene: -
V gene: TRBV6-5
clone size: -
CDR3 DNA: TGTGCCAGCCTACCCAGGGTCCCCCCGAACACTGAAGCTTTCTTT
CDR3 protein: CASLPRVPPNTEAFF

J gene: TRBJ2-7
D gene: -
V gene: TRBV14
clone size: -
CDR3 DNA: TGTGCCAGCAGCCCGGACCGTTACGAGCAGTACTTC
CDR3 protein: CASSPDRYEQYF

J gene: TRBJ2-3
D gene: -
V gene: TRBV7-2
clone size: few
CDR3 DNA: TGTGCCAGCAAGGGGGGAACCACAGATACGCAGTATTTT
CDR3 protein: CASKGGTTDTQYF

J gene: TRBJ2-3
D gene: -
V gene: TRBV25-1
clone size: -
CDR3 DNA: TGTGCCAGCAGTGAGGACAGCTGGACGGGAGATACGCAGTATTTT
CDR3 protein: CASSEDSWTGDTQYF

J gene: TRBJ2-1
D gene: -
V gene: TRBV14
clone size: few
CDR3 DNA: TGTGCCAGCAGCCAACTGGGCTCCTACAATGAGCAGTTCTTC
CDR3 protein: CASSQLGSYNEQFF

J gene: TRBJ2-5
D gene: -
V gene: TRBV29-1
clone size: many
CDR3 DNA: TGCAGCGCCGTTCCGGGTCCTCAAGAGACCCAGTACTTC
CDR3 protein: CSAVPGPQETQYF

J gene: TRBJ2-3
D gene: -
V gene: TRBV6-4
clone size: -
CDR3 DNA: TGTGCCAGCAGTGAGCAAAGCACAGATACGCAGTATTTT
CDR3 protein: CASSEQSTDTQYF